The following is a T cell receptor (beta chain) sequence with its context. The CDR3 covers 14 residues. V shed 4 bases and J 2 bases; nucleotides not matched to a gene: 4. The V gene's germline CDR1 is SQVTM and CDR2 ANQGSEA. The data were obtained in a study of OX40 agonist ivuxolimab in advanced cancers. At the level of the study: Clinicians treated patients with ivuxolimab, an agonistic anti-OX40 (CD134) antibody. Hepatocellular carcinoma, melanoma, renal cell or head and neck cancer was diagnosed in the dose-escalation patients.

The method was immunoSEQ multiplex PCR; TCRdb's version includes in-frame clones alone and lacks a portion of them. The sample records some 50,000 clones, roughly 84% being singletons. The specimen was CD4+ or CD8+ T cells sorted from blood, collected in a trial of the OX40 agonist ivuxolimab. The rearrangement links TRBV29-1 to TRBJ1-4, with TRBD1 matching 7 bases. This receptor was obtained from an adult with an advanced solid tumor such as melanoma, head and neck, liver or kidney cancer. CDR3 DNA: TGCAGCGTTGGGGGGACAGCGACTAATGAAAAACTGTTTTTT. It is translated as CSVGGTATNEKLFF.